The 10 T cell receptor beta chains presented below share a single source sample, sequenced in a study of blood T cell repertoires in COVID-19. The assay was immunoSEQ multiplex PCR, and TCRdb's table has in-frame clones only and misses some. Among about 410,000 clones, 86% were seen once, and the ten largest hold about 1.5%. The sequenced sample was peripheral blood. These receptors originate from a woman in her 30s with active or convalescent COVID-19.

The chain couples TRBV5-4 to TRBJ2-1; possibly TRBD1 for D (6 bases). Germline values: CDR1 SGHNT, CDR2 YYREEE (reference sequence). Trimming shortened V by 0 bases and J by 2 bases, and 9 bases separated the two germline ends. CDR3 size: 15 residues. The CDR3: CASSLDRAPYNEQFF. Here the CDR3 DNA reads TGTGCCAGCAGCTTGGACAGGGCCCCCTACAATGAGCAGTTCTTC.

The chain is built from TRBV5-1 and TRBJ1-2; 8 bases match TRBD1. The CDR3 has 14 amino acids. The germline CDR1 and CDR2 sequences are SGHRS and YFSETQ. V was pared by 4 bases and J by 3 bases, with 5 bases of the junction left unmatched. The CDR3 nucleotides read TGCGCCAGCAGCCGACTACAGGGGGACTATGGCTACACCTTC. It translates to CASSRLQGDYGYTF. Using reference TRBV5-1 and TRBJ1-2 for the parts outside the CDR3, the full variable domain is KAGVTQTPRYLIKTRGQQVTLSCSPISGHRSVSWYQQTPGQGLQFLFEYFSETQRNKGNFPGRFSGRQFSNSRSEMNVSTLELGDSALYLCASSRLQGDYGYTFGSGTRLTVV.

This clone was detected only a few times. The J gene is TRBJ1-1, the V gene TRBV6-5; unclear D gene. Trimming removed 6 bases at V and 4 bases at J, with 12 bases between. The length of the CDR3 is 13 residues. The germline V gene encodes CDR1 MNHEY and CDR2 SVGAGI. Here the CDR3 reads CASSRSFGTEAFF. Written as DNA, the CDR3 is TGTGCCAGCAGCCGGAGTTTCGGCACTGAAGCTTTCTTT.

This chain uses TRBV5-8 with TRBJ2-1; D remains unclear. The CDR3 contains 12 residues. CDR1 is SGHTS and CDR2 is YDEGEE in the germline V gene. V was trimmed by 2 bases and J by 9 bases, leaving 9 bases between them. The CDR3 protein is CASSLVSGEQFF. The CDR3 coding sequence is TGTGCCAGCAGCTTAGTCTCGGGTGAGCAGTTCTTC.

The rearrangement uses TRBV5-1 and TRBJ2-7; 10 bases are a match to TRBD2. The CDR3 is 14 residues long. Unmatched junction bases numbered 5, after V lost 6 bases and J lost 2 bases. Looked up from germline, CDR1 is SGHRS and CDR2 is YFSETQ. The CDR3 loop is CASTLLAGTYEQYF. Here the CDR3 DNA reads TGCGCCAGCACCCTACTAGCGGGAACCTACGAGCAGTACTTC.

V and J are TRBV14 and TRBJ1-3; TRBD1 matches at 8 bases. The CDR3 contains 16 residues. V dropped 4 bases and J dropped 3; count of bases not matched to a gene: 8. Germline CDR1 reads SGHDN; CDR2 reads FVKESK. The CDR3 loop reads CASSRKLTGVGNTIYF. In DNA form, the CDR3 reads TGTGCCAGCAGCCGCAAGCTGACAGGGGTTGGAAACACCATATATTTT.

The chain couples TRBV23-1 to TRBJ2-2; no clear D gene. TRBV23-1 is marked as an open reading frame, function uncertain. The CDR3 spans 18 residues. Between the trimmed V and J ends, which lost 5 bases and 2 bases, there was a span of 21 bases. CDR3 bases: TGCGCCAGCAGTTTATTTTGCTCAATCCCCAGAAACACCGGGGAGCTGTTTTTT. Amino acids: CASSLFCSIPRNTGELFF.

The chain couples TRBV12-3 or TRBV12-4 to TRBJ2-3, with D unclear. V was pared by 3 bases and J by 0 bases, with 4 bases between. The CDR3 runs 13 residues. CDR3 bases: TGTGCCAGCAGTTTCTTTAGCACAGATACGCAGTATTTT. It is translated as CASSFFSTDTQYF.

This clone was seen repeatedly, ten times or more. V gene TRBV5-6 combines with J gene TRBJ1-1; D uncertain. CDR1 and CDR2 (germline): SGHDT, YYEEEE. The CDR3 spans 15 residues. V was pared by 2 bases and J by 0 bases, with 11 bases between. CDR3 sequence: CASSLRLNMNTEAFF. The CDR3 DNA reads TGTGCCAGCAGCTTACGACTCAACATGAACACTGAAGCTTTCTTT.

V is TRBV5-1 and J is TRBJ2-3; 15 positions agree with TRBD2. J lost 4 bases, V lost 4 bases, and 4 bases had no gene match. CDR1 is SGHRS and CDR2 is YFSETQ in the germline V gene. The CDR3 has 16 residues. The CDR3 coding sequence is TGCGCCAGCAGCGCGGGACTAGCGGGGGGTGCAGATACGCAGTATTTT. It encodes CASSAGLAGGADTQYF.